Presented here are 18 T cell receptor beta chains from one specimen sequenced in a study of T-cell memory formation after mild COVID-19. One entry per CDR3 protein results from TCRdb running MiXCR on the 5' RACE reads. The table has 130,000 to 150,000 distinct CDR3 sequences, around 21% seen once. Sequencing was done on a sample of PBMCs or a T cell subset sorted from them (not recorded which). These receptors were taken from an adult woman who had mild COVID-19 (a few samples of this study predate the infection). Cell type and time point are not known.

This clonotype occurred once. The chain employs TRBV29-1 and TRBJ1-2, with 9 bases matching TRBD1. The CDR3 totals 15 residues. The junction had 12 bases not matched to a gene; V was cut back by 2 bases and J by 8 bases. Germline-derived CDR1 and CDR2 are SQVTM and ANQGSEA. The CDR3 protein is CSVESRDRVVEGYTF. The CDR3 coding sequence is TGCAGCGTTGAATCCCGGGACAGGGTGGTGGAAGGCTACACCTTC.

The chain links TRBV12-3 or TRBV12-4 to TRBJ1-5; tentative D call: TRBD1 (6 bases). Trimming took 5 bases from V and 4 from J, leaving 15 bases between them. There are 15 residues in the CDR3. The CDR3 loop is CASSPATGPNQPQHF. In DNA, the CDR3 is TGTGCCAGCAGTCCCGCAACAGGGCCGAATCAGCCCCAGCATTTT.

J is TRBJ1-2 and V is TRBV20-1, with no clear D. Trimming removed 2 bases at V and 7 bases at J, with 8 bases between. Germline CDR1 reads DFQATT; CDR2 reads SNEGSKA (reference sequence). The CDR3 totals 11 residues. CDR3 nucleotide sequence: TGCAGTGCTAGACCCCTGGTTGGCTACACCTTC. It specifies CSARPLVGYTF.

This clonotype was found a few times. The chain combines TRBV20-1 with TRBJ2-7; D may be TRBD2 (5 bases). V gave up 0 bases and J gave up 3 bases, with 12 bases separating them. The CDR3 consists of 14 residues. Looked up from germline, CDR1 is DFQATT and CDR2 is SNEGSKA (reference sequence). The CDR3, as DNA: TGCAGTGCTAGAGATACAGCGGATCGCTACGAGCAGTACTTC. It specifies CSARDTADRYEQYF.

This clonotype was recorded many times. The rearrangement links TRBV15 to TRBJ2-1; D not resolved. The CDR3 is made up of 16 amino acids. Germline V CDR1 and CDR2: LNHNV, YYDKDF (reference sequence). V lost 0 bases and J lost 0, with 9 bases in between. The CDR3 sequence is CATSRDSGFSYNEQFF. The CDR3 DNA follows: TGTGCCACCAGCAGAGATTCGGGCTTCTCCTACAATGAGCAGTTCTTC.

This chain joins TRBV5-6 and TRBJ1-1; possibly TRBD1 for D (5 bases). CDR1 and CDR2 (germline): SGHDT, YYEEEE. Trimming removed 1 base at V and 2 bases at J, with 12 bases between. The CDR3 extends over 15 amino acids. As DNA, the CDR3 is TGTGCCAGCAGCTTGAAGATCAGGGACAACACTGAAGCTTTCTTT. It yields the protein CASSLKIRDNTEAFF.

A few counts support this clonotype. This sequence joins TRBV9 and TRBJ2-3; 8 bases fit TRBD1. The CDR3 is 16 amino acids. V gave up 4 bases and J gave up 2 bases; unmatched junction bases: 9. The germline CDR1 and CDR2 sequences are SGDLS and YYNGEE. CDR3 bases: TGTGCCAGCAGCCTGGGACAGGCCCCTTACACAGATACGCAGTATTTT. Its protein product is CASSLGQAPYTDTQYF.

The genes are TRBV4-2 and TRBJ2-1; D is unresolved. Germline CDR1 reads LGHNA; CDR2 reads YNFKEQ. CDR3 length: 15 residues. Trimming stripped 0 bases from V and 1 base from J, with 7 bases between. In nucleotides, the CDR3 is TGTGCCAGCAGCCAAGATATTCGGTCCTACAATGAGCAGTTCTTC. It encodes CASSQDIRSYNEQFF.

This sequence joins TRBV6-6 and TRBJ2-7; D is unclear. Germline-derived CDR1 and CDR2 are MNHNY and SVGAGI (reference sequence). The CDR3 extends over 13 amino acids. With 6 bases removed from V and 6 bases from J, the gap between germline ends came to 15 bases. The DNA for the CDR3 is TGTGCCAGCAGCTCGGACCCCCGCGCCGAGCAGTACTTC. Amino acids: CASSSDPRAEQYF.

By its share, this clonotype is medium-sized. The V gene is TRBV3-1, the J gene TRBJ1-6; tentative D call: TRBD1 (6 bases). The CDR3 totals 17 residues. The ends were cut back, 1 base at V and 7 bases at J, with 17 bases in the middle. The germline gives CDR1 LGHDT, CDR2 YNNKEL (reference sequence). The CDR3 sequence is CASSQAASRGSNSPLHF. CDR3 DNA: TGTGCCAGCAGCCAAGCGGCCAGCAGGGGATCGAATTCACCCCTCCACTTT. The variable domain in full, with the rest retrieved from reference TRBV3-1 and TRBJ1-6, is DTAVSQTPKYLVTQMGNDKSIKCEQNLGHDTMYWYKQDSKKFLKIMFSYNNKELIINETVPNRFSPKSPDKAHLNLHINSLELGDSAVYFCASSQAASRGSNSPLHFGNGTRLTVT.

This clonotype has only a few counts. J is TRBJ2-1 and V is TRBV4-2, with D possibly being TRBD1 or TRBD2 (6 bases each). The V end lost 0 bases, the J end lost 3 bases, and 12 bases lay between the germline ends. The CDR3 contains 16 residues. From germline, CDR1 is LGHNA and CDR2 YNFKEQ. CDR3: CASSQETGGIYNEQFF. DNA for the CDR3: TGTGCCAGCAGCCAAGAGACCGGGGGCATCTACAATGAGCAGTTCTTC.

The V and J genes are TRBV12-3 or TRBV12-4 and TRBJ2-5; D remains unclear. The CDR3 spans 14 residues. V lost 5 bases and J lost 2, with 12 bases in between. CDR3 DNA: TGTGCCAGCAGTCTCGCTGTGTGGCAAGAGACCCAGTACTTC. Amino acid sequence: CASSLAVWQETQYF.

The V call is TRBV6-5, the J call TRBJ2-7; 8 bases match TRBD2. After removal of 0 bases from V and 4 bases from J, the junction contained 14 bases not matched to a gene. CDR3 length: 18 amino acids. Per the germline V gene, CDR1 is MNHEY and CDR2 is SVGAGI. The CDR3 bases are TGTGCCAGCAGTTACTCCGCCCTAGTCACGGGAGGGAGGTACGAGCAGTACTTC. Translation: CASSYSALVTGGRYEQYF.

The chain employs TRBV6-5 and TRBJ2-7; TRBD2 matches 8 bases. The CDR3 has 15 residues. V lost 6 bases and J lost 0; bases outside the gene matches: 7. Germline CDR1 MNHEY, CDR2 SVGAGI. The CDR3 is CASSSSGTSSYEQYF. As DNA, the CDR3 is TGTGCCAGCAGCAGTAGCGGGACGAGCTCCTACGAGCAGTACTTC.

This clonotype was detected many times. The chain is built from TRBV5-1 and TRBJ2-1; D is undetermined. Germline V gene sequence: CDR1 SGHRS, CDR2 YFSETQ. V was trimmed by 0 bases and J by 5 bases, leaving 6 bases between them. This CDR3 comprises 13 residues. CDR3 DNA: TGCGCCAGCAGCTTGGAAGGACACAATGAGCAGTTCTTC. Its protein is CASSLEGHNEQFF.

The chain carries TRBV24-1 and TRBJ2-1, with D tentatively TRBD2 (5 bases). The CDR3 consists of 16 residues. Germline lookup yields CDR1 KGHDR and CDR2 SFDVKD. V was clipped by 3 bases and J by 0 bases, with 11 bases between them. The CDR3 protein is CATSDDGESSYNEQFF. The CDR3 nucleotides read TGTGCCACCAGTGATGACGGGGAGAGCTCCTACAATGAGCAGTTCTTC.

This clonotype was recorded a few times. V usage is TRBV6-5 and J usage is TRBJ1-1; TRBD1 is a possible D gene (5 bases). Deletions cut 6 bases from V and 4 bases from J, with 18 bases between. The CDR3 spans 15 residues. CDR1 and CDR2 from the germline V gene are MNHEY and SVGAGI. The CDR3 reads CASRTHGTGTTEAFF. As DNA, the CDR3 is TGTGCCAGCAGAACCCACGGGACTGGGACCACTGAAGCTTTCTTT.

The CDR3 loop reads CASSLWAGGGGELFF. In DNA, the CDR3 is TGTGCCAGCAGTTTATGGGCAGGCGGAGGCGGGGAGCTGTTTTTT. The chain carries TRBV27 and TRBJ2-2, with a weak D call TRBD2 (5 bases). The CDR3 extends over 15 amino acids. V was cut by 1 base and J by 7 bases, with 13 bases left in between. Germline assignment: CDR1 MNHEY and CDR2 SMNVEV (reference sequence).